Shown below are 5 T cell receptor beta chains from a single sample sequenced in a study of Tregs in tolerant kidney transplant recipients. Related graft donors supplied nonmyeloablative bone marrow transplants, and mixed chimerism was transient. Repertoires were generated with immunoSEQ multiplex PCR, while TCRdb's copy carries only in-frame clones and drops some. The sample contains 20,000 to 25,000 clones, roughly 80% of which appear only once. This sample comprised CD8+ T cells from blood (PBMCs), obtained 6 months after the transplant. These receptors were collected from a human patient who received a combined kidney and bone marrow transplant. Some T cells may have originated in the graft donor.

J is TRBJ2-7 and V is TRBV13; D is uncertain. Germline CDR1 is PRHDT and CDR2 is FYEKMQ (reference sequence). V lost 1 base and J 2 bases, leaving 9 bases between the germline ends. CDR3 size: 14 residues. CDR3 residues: CASSLVVGAYEQYF. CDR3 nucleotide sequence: TGTGCCAGCAGCTTAGTTGTGGGCGCCTACGAGCAGTACTTC.

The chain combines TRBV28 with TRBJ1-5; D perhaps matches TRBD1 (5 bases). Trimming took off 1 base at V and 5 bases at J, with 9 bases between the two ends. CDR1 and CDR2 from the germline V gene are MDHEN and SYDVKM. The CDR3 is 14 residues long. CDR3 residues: CASSLLPTDQPQHF. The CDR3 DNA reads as TGTGCCAGCAGTTTATTGCCGACAGATCAGCCCCAGCATTTT.

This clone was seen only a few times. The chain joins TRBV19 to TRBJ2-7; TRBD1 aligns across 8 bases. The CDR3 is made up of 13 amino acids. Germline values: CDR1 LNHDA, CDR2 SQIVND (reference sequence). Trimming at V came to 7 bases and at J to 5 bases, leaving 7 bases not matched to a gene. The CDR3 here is CASKPGGHDEQYF. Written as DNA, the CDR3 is TGTGCCAGTAAGCCAGGGGGCCACGACGAGCAGTACTTC.

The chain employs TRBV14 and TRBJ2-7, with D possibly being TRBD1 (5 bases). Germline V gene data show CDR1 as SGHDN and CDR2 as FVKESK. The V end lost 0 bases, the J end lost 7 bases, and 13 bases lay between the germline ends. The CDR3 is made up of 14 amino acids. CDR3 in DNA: TGTGCCAGCAGCCAAGAGGCCAGGGTGAGAGAGCAGTACTTC. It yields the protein CASSQEARVREQYF.

The CDR3 loop is CASGGVSTAETQYF. CDR3 DNA: TGTGCCAGCGGAGGGGTCTCAACAGCGGAGACCCAGTACTTC. J is TRBJ2-5 and V is TRBV9; D may be TRBD2 (6 bases). V lost 7 bases to trimming and J lost 5 bases, with 18 bases between them. This CDR3 comprises 14 residues. CDR1 SGDLS and CDR2 YYNGEE come from the germline V gene.